This is a list of T cell receptor beta chains from one sample in a study of tumor-infiltrating lymphocytes in primary liver carcinoma. TCRdb reprocessed the multiplex PCR reads via MiXCR and lists one record per CDR3 protein. The data show around 47,000 distinct CDR3 sequences, with roughly 73% seen just once and about 18% held by the top ten. Sequencing was carried out using liver tumor tissue from sampling region 2. Source of these receptors: a man between 40 and 49 years old with primary liver carcinoma and hepatitis B virus infection. Both conserved end residues are part of each CDR3. Each record gives: D gene, V gene, J gene, clone size, CDR3 protein, CDR3 DNA. The D gene is left open where the match is weak. The size of a clone is reported for some rows only, either as once, few or many, or as a class for expanded clones.

D: -
V: TRBV11-1
J: TRBJ2-7
size: -
CDR3: CASSSGPAGESFYEQYF
DNA: TGTGCCAGCAGCTCAGGGCCGGCGGGTGAAAGCTTCTACGAGCAGTATTTC

D: TRBD2
V: TRBV11-3
J: TRBJ2-3
size: -
CDR3: CACSPGGLQGRTQYF
DNA: TGCGCCTGCAGCCCGGGGGGACTCCAGGGCAGAACGCAGTATTTT

D: TRBD1
V: TRBV5-1
J: TRBJ1-1
size: -
CDR3: CASSSGQGNTKAFF
DNA: TGCGCCAGCAGCTCGGGACAGGGGAACACTAAAGCTTTCTTT

D: -
V: TRBV6-2/TRBV6-3
J: TRBJ2-1
size: once
CDR3: CASRASAIGEQFF
DNA: TGTGCCAGCAGGGCTAGCGCGATCGGTGAGCAGTTCTTC

D: -
V: TRBV28
J: TRBJ2-3
size: -
CDR3: CDSSLGGRYTQYF
DNA: TGTGACAGCAGTTTGGGAGGCAGATATACGCAGTATTTT

D: TRBD2
V: TRBV9
J: TRBJ2-2
size: few
CDR3: CASSGLAGGTGELFF
DNA: TGTGCCAGCAGCGGACTAGCGGGAGGGACCGGGGAGCTGTTTTTT

D: -
V: TRBV4-2
J: TRBJ1-4
size: once
CDR3: CASGQWETGEKLFF
DNA: TGTGCCAGCGGCCAATGGGAGACCGGGGAAAAACTGTTTTTT

D: -
V: TRBV29-1
J: TRBJ2-3
size: large
CDR3: CSVRTGGGDTQYF
DNA: TGCAGCGTCCGGACGGGGGGCGGAGATACGCAGTATTTT

D: -
V: TRBV28
J: TRBJ1-2
size: -
CDR3: CATCRGHYGYTF
DNA: TGTGCCACGTGCAGAGGACACTATGGCTACACCTTC

D: -
V: TRBV5-1
J: TRBJ2-1
size: -
CDR3: CATSIGNYNEQFF
DNA: TGCGCCACCAGCATTGGAAACTACAATGAGCAGTTCTTC

D: -
V: TRBV11-1
J: TRBJ2-1
size: large
CDR3: CASSFSEIHEQFF
DNA: TGTGCCAGCAGCTTTTCTGAAATCCATGAGCAGTTCTTC

D: -
V: TRBV11-2
J: TRBJ2-1
size: once
CDR3: CASSPGTSSYNEQLF
DNA: TGTGCCAGCAGCCCGGGGACTTCTTCCTACAATGAACAGTTGTTC

D: -
V: TRBV5-8
J: TRBJ2-5
size: -
CDR3: CASRRTDGRQETQYF
DNA: TGTGCCAGCAGGAGAACGGACGGTAGGCAAGAGACCCAGTATTTC

D: TRBD1
V: TRBV6-6
J: TRBJ2-1
size: -
CDR3: CASSCSVGQGIHNGQFF
DNA: TGCGCCAGCAGTTGCTCGGTGGGACAGGGCATACACAATGGGCAGTTCTTC

D: -
V: TRBV11-2
J: TRBJ2-4
size: -
CDR3: CTITTSVVAKNIQYF
DNA: TGTACCATCACCACTTCGGTGGTAGCCAAAAACATTCAGTACTTC

D: -
V: TRBV5-4
J: TRBJ2-3
size: many
CDR3: CASSFARGNTDTQYF
DNA: TGTGCCAGCAGCTTCGCCCGAGGAAACACAGATACGCAGTATTTT

D: -
V: TRBV28
J: TRBJ1-5
size: -
CDR3: CASSFQGATQSQHF
DNA: TGTGCCAGCAGTTTCCAGGGTGCTACTCAGTCCCAGCATTTT

D: -
V: TRBV6-1
J: TRBJ2-7
size: -
CDR3: CASDMAHNKQCF
DNA: TGTGCCAGCGATATGGCACACAACAAGCAGTGCTTC

D: TRBD1
V: TRBV4-2
J: TRBJ2-5
size: many
CDR3: CASSQDHDGNRGERETQYF
DNA: TGTGCCAGCAGCCAAGACCACGATGGGAACAGGGGAGAAAGAGAGACCCAGTACTTC

D: TRBD2
V: TRBV10-3
J: TRBJ2-1
size: -
CDR3: CAIKETSGSIEQFF
DNA: TGTGCCATTAAAGAGACTAGCGGGAGTATTGAGCAGTTCTTC

D: -
V: TRBV6-2/TRBV6-3
J: TRBJ2-5
size: -
CDR3: CASSSGMANTQYF
DNA: TGTGCAAGCAGTTCCGGAATGGCGAACACCCAGTACTTC

D: -
V: TRBV5-6
J: TRBJ2-7
size: -
CDR3: CASSLGSEYEQYF
DNA: TGTGCCAGCAGCCTAGGATCAGAGTATGAGCAGTACTTT

D: -
V: TRBV12-3/TRBV12-4
J: TRBJ1-2
size: -
CDR3: CASSFARGVAEYTF
DNA: TGTGCCAGCAGTTTTGCAAGGGGCGTAGCTGAATACACCTTC

D: -
V: TRBV6-2/TRBV6-3
J: TRBJ2-1
size: -
CDR3: CASSPSATLCGEQFF
DNA: TGTGCCAGCAGTCCTAGCGCTACATTGTGCGGGGAGCAGTTCTTC

D: -
V: TRBV11-1
J: TRBJ2-2
size: -
CDR3: CASNYTGPFSGELYF
DNA: TGTGCCAGCAATTATACAGGACCTTTCTCCGGGGAGCTATATTTT

D: -
V: TRBV29-1
J: TRBJ2-7
size: once
CDR3: CSASRTEEGQYF
DNA: TGCAGCGCCTCAAGGACAGAGGAGGGGCAGTACTTC

D: TRBD2
V: TRBV4-1
J: TRBJ2-7
size: medium-sized
CDR3: CASSQVATGGYEQYF
DNA: TGCGCCAGCAGCCAAGTTGCAACGGGGGGATACGAGCAGTACTTC

D: TRBD1
V: TRBV5-6
J: TRBJ1-2
size: -
CDR3: CASSLGQGMRPLYGHTF
DNA: TGTGCTAGCAGCTTGGGACAGGGGATGCGCCCCCTCTATGGCCACACCTTC

D: -
V: TRBV29-1
J: TRBJ2-1
size: once
CDR3: CSSGQGVGELFF
DNA: TGCAGCTCAGGACAAGGGGTGGGTGAGCTGTTCTTC

D: TRBD1
V: TRBV25-1
J: TRBJ2-7
size: -
CDR3: CASNPRGTFSSYEQYF
DNA: TGTGCCAGCAATCCCAGGGGGACGTTCAGCTCCTACGAGCAATACTTC

D: -
V: TRBV7-9
J: TRBJ2-7
size: -
CDR3: CASSPPGGLVGDELYF
DNA: TGTGCCAGCAGTCCACCCGGGGGCCTAGTAGGAGACGAGCTGTACTTC

D: -
V: TRBV4-3
J: TRBJ2-7
size: -
CDR3: CASSRDSGGPYEQYF
DNA: TGCGCCAGCAGCCGAGATTCAGGGGGGCCCTACGAGCAGTACTTC

D: -
V: TRBV11-2
J: TRBJ2-6
size: -
CDR3: CTTQRPRPWANVLTF
DNA: TGTACCACCCAGCGGCCGCGCCCTTGGGCCAACGTCCTGACTTTC

D: TRBD2
V: TRBV4-3
J: TRBJ2-3
size: few
CDR3: CTSSQDALAGAADMQYF
DNA: TGCACCAGCAGCCAAGATGCGCTAGCGGGAGCCGCAGATATGCAGTATTTT

D: -
V: TRBV4-1
J: TRBJ2-3
size: -
CDR3: CASSYGRGGTDTQYF
DNA: TGTGCCAGCAGCTATGGACGAGGGGGCACAGATACGCAGTATTTT

D: -
V: TRBV2
J: TRBJ1-1
size: -
CDR3: CASTNRAEALF
DNA: TGTGCCAGCACCAACCGGGCAGAAGCTCTATTT

D: -
V: TRBV29-1
J: TRBJ2-2
size: -
CDR3: CSVEIKRPLNTGDLFF
DNA: TGCAGCGTAGAAATTAAGCGGCCCCTGAACACCGGGGACCTGTTCTTT

D: -
V: TRBV11-2
J: TRBJ2-5
size: medium-sized
CDR3: CASGPRGVETQYF
DNA: TGTGCCAGCGGACCTAGGGGCGTAGAGACCCAGTACTTC

D: -
V: TRBV5-1
J: TRBJ2-5
size: -
CDR3: CASSLETGRETQYF
DNA: TGCGCCAGCAGCTTGGAAACTGGTCGGGAGACTCAGTACTTC

D: TRBD1
V: TRBV12-3/TRBV12-4
J: TRBJ1-2
size: -
CDR3: CVIGQVIDGYTF
DNA: TGTGTCATCGGACAGGTGATCGATGGCTACACCTTC

D: -
V: TRBV5-1
J: TRBJ2-3
size: -
CDR3: CAGSFGEGLRKTRDTQYF
DNA: TGCGCCGGCAGCTTCGGAGAGGGCCTCCGCAAAACAAGAGATACGCAGTATTTT

D: -
V: TRBV5-1
J: TRBJ2-1
size: -
CDR3: CASSSLIGANEEFF
DNA: TGCGCCAGCAGCTCCTTGATAGGGGCCAATGAAGAGTTCTTC

D: TRBD1
V: TRBV5-1
J: TRBJ2-5
size: -
CDR3: CASTRQGKESQETQYF
DNA: TGCGCCAGCACCCGACAGGGGAAAGAGAGCCAGGAGACCCAGTACTTC

D: TRBD1
V: TRBV12-3/TRBV12-4
J: TRBJ1-6
size: -
CDR3: CANSLQGASHNSPLHF
DNA: TGTGCCAACAGTCTGCAGGGGGCATCCCATAATTCACCCCTCCACTTT

D: -
V: TRBV7-9
J: TRBJ2-7
size: -
CDR3: CASSLLEGSAYEQYF
DNA: TGTGCCAGCAGCCTACTAGAGGGTAGCGCCTACGAGCAGTACTTC

D: -
V: TRBV4-1
J: TRBJ1-1
size: -
CDR3: CASSQSGGANAEPLF
DNA: TGCGCCAGCAGCCAATCTGGGGGGGCGAACGCTGAACCTCTCTTT

D: -
V: TRBV5-5
J: TRBJ2-1
size: -
CDR3: CASSLGLGSYNEQFF
DNA: TGTGCCAGCAGCTTAGGACTGGGCTCTTACAATGAGCAGTTCTTC

D: TRBD1
V: TRBV7-2
J: TRBJ2-5
size: -
CDR3: CASNFNRGKETQYF
DNA: TGTGCCAGCAATTTCAACAGGGGCAAAGAGACCCAGTACTTC